Listed below are T cell receptor beta chains from one sample, sequenced in a study of blood T cell repertoires in COVID-19. Produced via immunoSEQ multiplex PCR; TCRdb's table is partial and in-frame only. The sample has more than 150,000 clones; roughly 78% are singletons. The sample comprised peripheral blood. These receptors all stem from an elderly woman with active or convalescent COVID-19. The CDR3 runs from the conserved cysteine through the conserved F or W. A D gene is named only where the DNA matches it firmly. Part of the rows lack a size; the others show once, few, many or a class for expanded clones.

V gene	J gene	clone size	D gene	CDR3 DNA	CDR3 protein
TRBV6-1	TRBJ2-7	-	TRBD2	TGTGCCAGCAGTGAAATGATAGCGGGGGGTTACGAGCAGTACTTC	CASSEMIAGGYEQYF
TRBV7-9	TRBJ2-3	-	TRBD2	TGTGCCAGCAGCTTAACTAGCGGGGACACAGATACGCAGTATTTT	CASSLTSGDTDTQYF
TRBV4-1	TRBJ2-2	-	-	TGCGCCAGCAGCCAACGAGACACCGGGGAGCTGTTTTTT	CASSQRDTGELFF
TRBV3-1/TRBV3-2	TRBJ1-4	-	-	TGTGCCAGCAAACCTCCGGGACACGTAAATGAAAAACTGTTTTTT	CASKPPGHVNEKLFF
TRBV7-9	TRBJ1-1	once	-	TGTGCCAGCACCAAGACAGTCATGAACACTGAAGCTTTCTTT	CASTKTVMNTEAFF
TRBV7-8	TRBJ1-5	-	-	TGTGCCAGCAGCTTAGAAGCAGGGGCCCATCAGCCCCAGCATTTT	CASSLEAGAHQPQHF
TRBV6-5	TRBJ1-1	-	TRBD1	TGTGCCAGCAGTAGAGACAGGGTGAACACTGAAGCTTTCTTT	CASSRDRVNTEAFF
TRBV7-9	TRBJ2-2	few	TRBD1	TGTGCCAGCAGCTTAGAGCAGGGGGCGATGACCGGGGAGCTGTTTTTT	CASSLEQGAMTGELFF
TRBV28	TRBJ1-1	-	TRBD1	TGTGCCAGCAGTTTTCGTGACAGGGGCTGGACTGAAGCTTTCTTT	CASSFRDRGWTEAFF
TRBV9	TRBJ1-1	-	TRBD1	TGTGCCAGCAGCCGACAGGGTCACGGGGACACTGAAGCTTTCTTT	CASSRQGHGDTEAFF
TRBV27	TRBJ1-2	once	-	TGTGCCAGCAGTCCCCTGGGCCTTGACTATGGCTACACCTTC	CASSPLGLDYGYTF
TRBV27	TRBJ1-1	-	TRBD1	TGTGCCAGCAGTCCCGTGGACAGGCCGAACACTGAAGCTTTCTTT	CASSPVDRPNTEAFF
TRBV27	TRBJ1-6	once	-	TGTGCCACTACGAAGAGCTCCTATAATTCACCCCTCCACTTT	CATTKSSYNSPLHF
TRBV7-8	TRBJ1-5	once	-	TGTGCCAGCAGCCGCCGGGAATCGAATCAGCCCCAGCATTTT	CASSRRESNQPQHF
TRBV5-1	TRBJ2-3	-	TRBD1	TGCGCCAGCCTGTCTCGCGACAGGGGGAGCACAGATACGCAGTATTTT	CASLSRDRGSTDTQYF
TRBV7-9	TRBJ2-3	-	TRBD2	TGTGCCAGCAGCTTAGCGCTAGCGGGGCCTTCTACGCAGTATTTT	CASSLALAGPSTQYF
TRBV4-1	TRBJ2-7	-	-	TGCGCCAGCAGCCAAGATCAGGGAGCGGGCCCCACAGGAAGGTACTTC	CASSQDQGAGPTGRYF
TRBV19	TRBJ2-2	-	-	TGTGCCAGTAGTATCTACAGAAACTCGAACACCGGGGAGCTGTTTTTT	CASSIYRNSNTGELFF
TRBV10-3	TRBJ1-1	-	-	TGTGCCGTCTCGGGGAGGACTGAAGCTTTCTTT	CAVSGRTEAFF
TRBV15	TRBJ2-7	-	TRBD1	TGTGCCACCAGCAGAACCTCAGGGGGTGCCTCCTACGAGCAGTACTTC	CATSRTSGGASYEQYF
TRBV5-1	TRBJ2-1	-	TRBD1	TGCGCCAGCAGCACACAGGGGACCCACAATGAGCAGTTCTTC	CASSTQGTHNEQFF
TRBV9	TRBJ2-1	-	-	TGTGCCAGCAGCGCCTCTTCGCGGGGAGACTCTGAGCAGTTCTTC	CASSASSRGDSEQFF
TRBV16	TRBJ1-3	few	-	TGTGCCAGCAGCCAACAACATTCAGGGGTCGGAAACACCATATATTTT	CASSQQHSGVGNTIYF
TRBV6-2/TRBV6-3	TRBJ2-2	-	-	TGTGCCAGCAGTTATATGCGAACCGGGGAGCTGTTTTTT	CASSYMRTGELFF
TRBV5-1	TRBJ2-7	-	TRBD1	TGCGCCAGCAGCCCCGGACAGGGTGCGCGGGAGCAGTACTTC	CASSPGQGAREQYF
TRBV7-9	TRBJ2-5	-	-	TGTGCCAGCAGCTTATTTGACTACCAAGAGACCCAGTACTTC	CASSLFDYQETQYF
TRBV5-1	TRBJ2-2	-	-	TGCGCCAGCAGCTTGGCCCTCGCGAACACCGGGGAGCTGTTTTTT	CASSLALANTGELFF
TRBV9	TRBJ1-1	few	-	TGTGCCAGCAGCGTCCAGACGGAGATGAACACTGAAGCTTTCTTT	CASSVQTEMNTEAFF
TRBV7-6	TRBJ1-1	once	-	TGTGCCAGCAGCACCCGGACAGTTGGGAACACTGAAGCTTTCTTT	CASSTRTVGNTEAFF
TRBV2	TRBJ1-2	-	-	TGTGCCAGCAGTATCCAGGGTGGGTATGGCTACACCTTC	CASSIQGGYGYTF
TRBV12-5	TRBJ2-5	-	-	TGTGCTAGTGGTTTGGATAGTAACCGAAACCAGTACTTC	CASGLDSNRNQYF